There are a few counts of the clone carrying this T cell receptor (beta chain). The source of the sample is a study of T-cell memory formation after mild COVID-19. About the study: In these data, TCR clusters were largely donor specific.

TCRdb re-derived calls from the 5' RACE reads in MiXCR, one entry per CDR3 protein. Of approximately 450,000 distinct CDR3 sequences listed, 18% are singletons. V shed 0 bases and J shed 5 bases, with 10 bases lying between them. Germline values: CDR1 PRHDT, CDR2 FYEKMQ (reference sequence). CDR3 length: 14 amino acids. This sequence joins TRBV13 and TRBJ1-1; no reliable D call. Sequenced material: PBMCs or a T cell subset sorted from them (not recorded which). The sequence derives from an adult woman who had mild COVID-19 (a few samples of this study predate the infection). Cell type and time point are not known. CDR3 nucleotide sequence: TGTGCCAGCAGCTTAGGTCGGACCGTAACTGAAGCTTTCTTT. Amino acid sequence: CASSLGRTVTEAFF. Filled out from reference TRBV13 and TRBJ1-1, the complete variable domain reads AAGVIQSPRHLIKEKRETATLKCYPIPRHDTVYWYQQGPGQDPQFLISFYEKMQSDKGSIPDRFSAQQFSDYHSELNMSSLELGDSALYFCASSLGRTVTEAFFGQGTRLTVV.